Below, 13 T cell receptor beta chains from the same sample are listed, as sequenced in a study of blood T cell repertoires in COVID-19. Produced via immunoSEQ multiplex PCR; TCRdb's table is partial and in-frame only. Among approximately 310,000 clones listed, around 87% were seen once. Source material: peripheral blood. Receptor source: a woman aged 45-60 years who had recovered from COVID-19.

The chain combines TRBV27 with TRBJ2-3; 12 nucleotides agree with TRBD2. Germline values: CDR1 MNHEY, CDR2 SMNVEV (reference sequence). CDR3 length equals 15 residues. V shed 6 bases and J 11 bases; nucleotides not matched to a gene: 12. The CDR3 loop is CASRTPSSGGDVQYF. The CDR3 nucleotides are TGTGCCAGCAGAACCCCCTCTAGCGGGGGGGACGTGCAGTATTTT.

The rearrangement links TRBV19 to TRBJ2-1, with 10 bases identical to TRBD2. Germline V gives CDR1 LNHDA, CDR2 SQIVND (reference sequence). The CDR3 length is 16 residues. V shed 5 bases, J shed 0 bases, and the junction held 4 bases outside the gene matches. The chain's CDR3 is CASSLAGDNSYNEQFF. The CDR3 DNA reads as TGTGCCAGTAGTCTAGCGGGAGATAACTCCTACAATGAGCAGTTCTTC.

This clone was picked up a small number of times. The gene calls are TRBV23-1 and TRBJ2-5; 11 bases are shared with TRBD2. TRBV23-1 is given ORF status, its function remaining uncertain. The V and J ends lost 8 bases and 3 bases, in that order; junction bases with no gene match: 8. The CDR3 covers 15 residues. CDR3 DNA: TGCGCCAGCGGTTATTATAGCGGGGGGGAAGAGACCCAGTACTTC. Protein: CASGYYSGGEETQYF.

The rearrangement joins TRBV6-5 to TRBJ1-2; D unresolved. The V end lost 0 bases, the J end lost 4 bases, and 12 bases lay between the germline ends. This CDR3 has 15 amino acids. Germline V gives CDR1 MNHEY, CDR2 SVGAGI. This CDR3 reads CASSYSTGSSYGYTF. The CDR3 region has the DNA TGTGCCAGCAGTTACTCGACGGGGTCTAGCTATGGCTACACCTTC.

As DNA, the CDR3 is TGTGCCATCAGTGCGGGTGATCAGCCCCAGCATTTT. It encodes CAISAGDQPQHF. The chain uses TRBV10-3 and TRBJ1-5, with unresolved D. The CDR3 runs to 12 residues. CDR1 and CDR2 (germline): ENHRY, SYGVKD. Trimming took off 4 bases at V and 5 bases at J, with 6 bases between the two ends.

The chain employs TRBV4-3 and TRBJ2-1; perhaps TRBD2 as D (6 bases). This CDR3 region has 15 residues. The V end lost 0 bases, the J end lost 7 bases, and 13 bases lay between the germline ends. The germline CDR1 and CDR2 sequences are LGHNA and YSLEER. The CDR3 spells CASSQEQGLENEQFF. CDR3 bases: TGCGCCAGCAGCCAAGAGCAGGGACTCGAAAATGAGCAGTTCTTC.

CDR3 DNA sequence: TGTGCCAGTAGTATCTCGGGACAGGGGGCGTTGAGCGAGCAGTACTTC. As protein: CASSISGQGALSEQYF. The chain employs TRBV19 and TRBJ2-7, with 12 bases identical to TRBD1. The CDR3 length is 16 residues. Per germline, CDR1 LNHDA and CDR2 SQIVND (reference sequence). With V trimmed by 3 bases and J by 6 bases, 9 bases remained unmatched.

This clone has more than one count but fewer than ten. The genes are TRBV2 and TRBJ2-7, with 11 bases lining up with TRBD2. V dropped 3 bases and J dropped 0; count of bases not matched to a gene: 1. Looked up from germline, CDR1 is SNHLY and CDR2 is FYNNEI. The CDR3 loop spans 15 amino acids. CDR3 amino acids: CASSDLAGGSYEQYF. DNA for the CDR3: TGTGCCAGCAGTGACCTAGCGGGAGGCTCCTACGAGCAGTACTTC.

The CDR3 DNA is TGTGCCAGCAGCCGTAGCGGGTTCGTGAGCGAGCAGTACTTC. Amino acids: CASSRSGFVSEQYF. This chain connects TRBV3-1 (or the pseudogene TRBV3-2) to TRBJ2-7; 7 positions match TRBD2. Germline V lookup: CDR1 LGHDT, CDR2 YNNKEL (reference sequence). CDR3 length: 14 residues. Trimming took 4 bases from V and 6 from J; bases not matched to a gene: 9.

The rearrangement joins TRBV18 to TRBJ2-3; D is ambiguous. Germline CDR1 and CDR2: KGHSH and LQKENI. CDR3 size: 15 residues. V lost 0 bases and J lost 8, with 15 bases in between. Here the CDR3 reads CASSPPRDTPGTQYF. CDR3 nucleotide sequence: TGTGCCAGCTCACCACCACGTGACACCCCCGGTACGCAGTATTTT.

The chain carries TRBV7-2 and TRBJ1-5; 8 bases align to TRBD1. Germline trimming cut 5 bases from V and 3 bases from J; bases unmatched to any gene: 6. CDR1 and CDR2 (germline): SGHTA, FQGNSA. The length of the CDR3 is 15 residues. The CDR3 DNA sequence: TGTGCCAGCAGCCCAGACAGGGGCTACAATCAGCCCCAGCATTTT. It yields the protein CASSPDRGYNQPQHF.

The V call is TRBV5-1, the J call TRBJ2-7; 7 nucleotides line up with TRBD2. The junction had 13 bases not matched to a gene; V was cut back by 4 bases and J by 6 bases. This CDR3 is built from 15 residues. The germline gives CDR1 SGHRS, CDR2 YFSETQ. CDR3 protein: CASSPLSGGPFEQYF. DNA of the CDR3: TGCGCCAGCAGCCCCCTGTCGGGAGGCCCTTTCGAGCAGTACTTC.

The chain links TRBV6-5 to TRBJ1-2; a weak D match, TRBD1 (5 bases). The V gene's germline CDR1 is MNHEY and CDR2 SVGAGI. Trimming stripped 4 bases from V and 6 bases from J, with 15 bases between. The CDR3 length is 14 residues. The CDR3 sequence: CASSLGVLLDGYTF. CDR3 coding DNA: TGTGCCAGCAGTTTAGGGGTGCTCTTGGATGGCTACACCTTC.